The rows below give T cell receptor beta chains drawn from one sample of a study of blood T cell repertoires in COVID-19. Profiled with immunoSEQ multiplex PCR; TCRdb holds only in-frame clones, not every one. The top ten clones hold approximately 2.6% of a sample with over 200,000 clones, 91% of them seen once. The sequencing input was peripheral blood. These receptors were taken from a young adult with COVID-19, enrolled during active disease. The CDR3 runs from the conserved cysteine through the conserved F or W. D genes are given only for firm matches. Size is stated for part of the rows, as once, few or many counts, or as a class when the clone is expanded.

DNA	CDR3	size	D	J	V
TGTGCCAGCAGTTACTCCAAGGGGTCCCCCGGGGAGCTGTTTTTT	CASSYSKGSPGELFF	once	-	TRBJ2-2	TRBV6-5
TGTGCCAGCAGCTTGGGCCTCCACATATACAATGAGCAGTTCTTC	CASSLGLHIYNEQFF	few	-	TRBJ2-1	TRBV7-8
TGTGCCAGTAGTCCAGGTCGGTCTGGGGCCAACGTCCTGACTTTC	CASSPGRSGANVLTF	-	-	TRBJ2-6	TRBV19
TGCGCCAGCAGCTTGGCACCAGGCAGCTCCTACGAGCAGTACTTC	CASSLAPGSSYEQYF	-	-	TRBJ2-7	TRBV5-1
TGTGCCAGTAGTATAGCGGGTTCATCCTACGAGCAGTACTTC	CASSIAGSSYEQYF	-	-	TRBJ2-7	TRBV19
TGCAGCGTCTTCACAGGGAACACCGGGGAGCTGTTTTTT	CSVFTGNTGELFF	-	-	TRBJ2-2	TRBV29-1
TGCGCCAGCAGCCACGGGGACAGAACAAATGAAAAACTGTTTTTT	CASSHGDRTNEKLFF	-	TRBD1	TRBJ1-4	TRBV4-1
TGTGCCAGCAGTTACAACAGGGTAGATCAGCCCCAGCATTTT	CASSYNRVDQPQHF	-	-	TRBJ1-5	TRBV6-6
TGTGCCAGTAGTATAAAAGGCGGCCCTAACTACGAGCAGTACTTC	CASSIKGGPNYEQYF	-	-	TRBJ2-7	TRBV19
TGTGCCAGCAGTGCGTACAGGGAAGAGACCCAGTACTTC	CASSAYREETQYF	few	-	TRBJ2-5	TRBV2
TGTGCCAGCAGTTGGAGCGGGAGCGAGCAGTACTTC	CASSWSGSEQYF	-	TRBD2	TRBJ2-7	TRBV28
TGCGCCAGCAGTGACTTCTCTGGGGCCAACGTCCTGACTTTC	CASSDFSGANVLTF	-	-	TRBJ2-6	TRBV10-1
TGTGCCAGCAGTTCCGGGGTTCCCTACGAGCAGTACTTC	CASSSGVPYEQYF	-	-	TRBJ2-7	TRBV12-3/TRBV12-4
TGTGCCAGCAGCCCGAACCAGGGCGTGGTAGGCTACGAGCAGTACTTC	CASSPNQGVVGYEQYF	-	-	TRBJ2-7	TRBV7-2
TGTGCCAGCAGCCGGGGACAGGGGCTTGGCTACACCTTC	CASSRGQGLGYTF	-	TRBD1	TRBJ1-2	TRBV7-9
TGTGCCAGCAATTCGGGGATAGCGGGATCCGGCCGGGGGACCCAGTACTTC	CASNSGIAGSGRGTQYF	once	TRBD2	TRBJ2-5	TRBV11-2
TGTGCCAGTAGTCCCGACGGGGGCAATGAGCAGTTCTTC	CASSPDGGNEQFF	-	-	TRBJ2-1	TRBV19
TGCGCCAGCAGGGGCGGGACGGCCAACACTGAAGCTTTCTTT	CASRGGTANTEAFF	-	-	TRBJ1-1	TRBV5-1
TGTGCCAGCTCCATTTCCGGGACAGGGGTGGTTCAGCCCCAGCATTTT	CASSISGTGVVQPQHF	-	TRBD1	TRBJ1-5	TRBV5-6
TGTGCCAGCTCAGATCTCTCTGGGGCCAACGTCCTGACTTTC	CASSDLSGANVLTF	-	-	TRBJ2-6	TRBV28
TGTGCCAGCCTGCGGTACCAAGAGACCCAGTACTTC	CASLRYQETQYF	-	-	TRBJ2-5	TRBV2
TGCGCCAGCAGTGCGGACAGGGGCGGTTCACCCCTCCACTTT	CASSADRGGSPLHF	-	TRBD1	TRBJ1-6	TRBV10-1
TGTGCCAGCAGAACTCCGGGACAGGGGGCCAACGAGCAGTACTTC	CASRTPGQGANEQYF	-	TRBD1	TRBJ2-7	TRBV5-4
TGTGCCAGCAGCTTAGAAACAGGGGGCACGAACACTGAAGCTTTCTTT	CASSLETGGTNTEAFF	-	TRBD1	TRBJ1-1	TRBV7-9
TGTGCCAGCAGCTTAGTGTCTACAGGCGACGGCTACACCTTC	CASSLVSTGDGYTF	-	-	TRBJ1-2	TRBV11-2
TGTGCCAGCAGCGCGGGAGTGGCTGGGGGGGTAGGGCAGTTCTTC	CASSAGVAGGVGQFF	-	TRBD2	TRBJ2-1	TRBV9
TGTGCCAGCAGCCATGGGACTACGGATGAAAAACTGTTTTTT	CASSHGTTDEKLFF	once	-	TRBJ1-4	TRBV4-2
TGTGCCAGCAGCTTGACTAGCGGGCTCAGCACAGATACGCAGTATTTT	CASSLTSGLSTDTQYF	-	TRBD2	TRBJ2-3	TRBV7-2
TGTGCCAGCAGTGAATTAGGGGCGAGCACCGGGGAGCTGTTTTTT	CASSELGASTGELFF	-	-	TRBJ2-2	TRBV6-1
TGTGCCAGCAGTGGGCTTTACAGGGTACTAGTCGGGGAGACCCAGTACTTC	CASSGLYRVLVGETQYF	-	-	TRBJ2-5	TRBV6-1
TGTGCCAGCAGGCAGGGATCTGACAATCAGCCCCAGCATTTT	CASRQGSDNQPQHF	-	-	TRBJ1-5	TRBV6-5
TGTGCCAGCAGTTCCCGACAGAATTCACCCCTCCACTTT	CASSSRQNSPLHF	-	-	TRBJ1-6	TRBV7-2
TGTGCCAGCAGTGAAGCCTCGTTACTAGCGGGATGGGGTCAGTTCTTC	CASSEASLLAGWGQFF	-	TRBD2	TRBJ2-1	TRBV6-1
TGTGCCAGTAGTATATGGCTAGCGGGGAACACCGGGGAGCTGTTTTTT	CASSIWLAGNTGELFF	once	TRBD2	TRBJ2-2	TRBV19
TGTGCCAGCAGCTTCAGGGGCATCCAGCCCCAGCATTTT	CASSFRGIQPQHF	-	-	TRBJ1-5	TRBV7-8
TGTGCCAGCAGGGAGGGACGGACAAACTATGGCTACACCTTC	CASREGRTNYGYTF	-	-	TRBJ1-2	TRBV6-6
TGCAGCGTTGAAGGGGGACAGGGCTACGAGCAGTACTTC	CSVEGGQGYEQYF	-	TRBD1	TRBJ2-7	TRBV29-1
TGTGCCATCAGTGATTCCAGGGAGGCCACTGAAGCTTTCTTT	CAISDSREATEAFF	-	-	TRBJ1-1	TRBV10-3
TGTGCCAGAAGCCCCCGTCGGCCTAGCTCCTACGAGCAGTACTTC	CARSPRRPSSYEQYF	once	-	TRBJ2-7	TRBV5-3
TGTGCCAGCAGTGTCCGGGACTTAGCTGATACGCAGTATTTT	CASSVRDLADTQYF	-	-	TRBJ2-3	TRBV2
TGCGCCAGCAGCCGTACAGGGACCGGGGAGCTGTTTTTT	CASSRTGTGELFF	-	-	TRBJ2-2	TRBV4-3